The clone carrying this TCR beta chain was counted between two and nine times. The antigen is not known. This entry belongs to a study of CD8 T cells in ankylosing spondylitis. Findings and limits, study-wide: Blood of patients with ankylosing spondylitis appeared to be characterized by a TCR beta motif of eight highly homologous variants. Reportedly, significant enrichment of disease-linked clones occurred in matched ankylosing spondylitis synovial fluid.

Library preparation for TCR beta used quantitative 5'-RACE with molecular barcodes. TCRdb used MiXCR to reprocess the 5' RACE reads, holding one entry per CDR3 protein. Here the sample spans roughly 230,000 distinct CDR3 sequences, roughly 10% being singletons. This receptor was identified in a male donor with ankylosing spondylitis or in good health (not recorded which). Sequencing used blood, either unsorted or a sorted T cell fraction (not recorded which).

In DNA form, the CDR3 reads TGTGCCAGCAGCCCCGGCCGGCAGCCCCAGCATTTT. Translation: CASSPGRQPQHF. This chain links TRBV6-6 with TRBJ1-5; no clear D. Germline CDR1 and CDR2: MNHNY and SVGAGI (reference sequence). This CDR3 comprises 12 residues. The V and J ends lost 6 bases and 7 bases respectively, with 10 bases between them.